This T cell receptor (beta chain) was identified in a study of early T cells in non-severe SARS-CoV-2 infection. Overall study: Bulk RNA taken from unsorted whole blood was sequenced, leaving chains unpaired.

This CDR3 comprises 13 residues. Germline V lookup: CDR1 SGHDN, CDR2 FVKESK. V was shortened by 5 bases and J by 3 bases, with 10 bases between the two germline ends. The study's findings and limits: VDJdb matching, biased toward anti-spike CD8 responses, missed private and CD4 specificities.

Individual cDNA molecules received unique molecular identifiers. TCRdb reprocessed the 5' RACE reads with MiXCR, giving one entry per CDR3 protein. The sample has approximately 27,000 distinct CDR3 sequences, roughly a tenth seen once; the top ten hold around 15%. At least ten counts were recorded for this clonotype. Its specificity is not known. Sequenced sample: whole blood. The clonotype originates from an adult who was a healthcare worker with PCR-confirmed SARS-CoV-2 infection or an uninfected control (not recorded which). V gene TRBV14 combines with J gene TRBJ1-2; perhaps TRBD1 as D (6 bases). The CDR3 DNA is TGTGCCAGCAGCACAGGGTCTCACTATGGCTACACCTTC. The encoded protein is CASSTGSHYGYTF.